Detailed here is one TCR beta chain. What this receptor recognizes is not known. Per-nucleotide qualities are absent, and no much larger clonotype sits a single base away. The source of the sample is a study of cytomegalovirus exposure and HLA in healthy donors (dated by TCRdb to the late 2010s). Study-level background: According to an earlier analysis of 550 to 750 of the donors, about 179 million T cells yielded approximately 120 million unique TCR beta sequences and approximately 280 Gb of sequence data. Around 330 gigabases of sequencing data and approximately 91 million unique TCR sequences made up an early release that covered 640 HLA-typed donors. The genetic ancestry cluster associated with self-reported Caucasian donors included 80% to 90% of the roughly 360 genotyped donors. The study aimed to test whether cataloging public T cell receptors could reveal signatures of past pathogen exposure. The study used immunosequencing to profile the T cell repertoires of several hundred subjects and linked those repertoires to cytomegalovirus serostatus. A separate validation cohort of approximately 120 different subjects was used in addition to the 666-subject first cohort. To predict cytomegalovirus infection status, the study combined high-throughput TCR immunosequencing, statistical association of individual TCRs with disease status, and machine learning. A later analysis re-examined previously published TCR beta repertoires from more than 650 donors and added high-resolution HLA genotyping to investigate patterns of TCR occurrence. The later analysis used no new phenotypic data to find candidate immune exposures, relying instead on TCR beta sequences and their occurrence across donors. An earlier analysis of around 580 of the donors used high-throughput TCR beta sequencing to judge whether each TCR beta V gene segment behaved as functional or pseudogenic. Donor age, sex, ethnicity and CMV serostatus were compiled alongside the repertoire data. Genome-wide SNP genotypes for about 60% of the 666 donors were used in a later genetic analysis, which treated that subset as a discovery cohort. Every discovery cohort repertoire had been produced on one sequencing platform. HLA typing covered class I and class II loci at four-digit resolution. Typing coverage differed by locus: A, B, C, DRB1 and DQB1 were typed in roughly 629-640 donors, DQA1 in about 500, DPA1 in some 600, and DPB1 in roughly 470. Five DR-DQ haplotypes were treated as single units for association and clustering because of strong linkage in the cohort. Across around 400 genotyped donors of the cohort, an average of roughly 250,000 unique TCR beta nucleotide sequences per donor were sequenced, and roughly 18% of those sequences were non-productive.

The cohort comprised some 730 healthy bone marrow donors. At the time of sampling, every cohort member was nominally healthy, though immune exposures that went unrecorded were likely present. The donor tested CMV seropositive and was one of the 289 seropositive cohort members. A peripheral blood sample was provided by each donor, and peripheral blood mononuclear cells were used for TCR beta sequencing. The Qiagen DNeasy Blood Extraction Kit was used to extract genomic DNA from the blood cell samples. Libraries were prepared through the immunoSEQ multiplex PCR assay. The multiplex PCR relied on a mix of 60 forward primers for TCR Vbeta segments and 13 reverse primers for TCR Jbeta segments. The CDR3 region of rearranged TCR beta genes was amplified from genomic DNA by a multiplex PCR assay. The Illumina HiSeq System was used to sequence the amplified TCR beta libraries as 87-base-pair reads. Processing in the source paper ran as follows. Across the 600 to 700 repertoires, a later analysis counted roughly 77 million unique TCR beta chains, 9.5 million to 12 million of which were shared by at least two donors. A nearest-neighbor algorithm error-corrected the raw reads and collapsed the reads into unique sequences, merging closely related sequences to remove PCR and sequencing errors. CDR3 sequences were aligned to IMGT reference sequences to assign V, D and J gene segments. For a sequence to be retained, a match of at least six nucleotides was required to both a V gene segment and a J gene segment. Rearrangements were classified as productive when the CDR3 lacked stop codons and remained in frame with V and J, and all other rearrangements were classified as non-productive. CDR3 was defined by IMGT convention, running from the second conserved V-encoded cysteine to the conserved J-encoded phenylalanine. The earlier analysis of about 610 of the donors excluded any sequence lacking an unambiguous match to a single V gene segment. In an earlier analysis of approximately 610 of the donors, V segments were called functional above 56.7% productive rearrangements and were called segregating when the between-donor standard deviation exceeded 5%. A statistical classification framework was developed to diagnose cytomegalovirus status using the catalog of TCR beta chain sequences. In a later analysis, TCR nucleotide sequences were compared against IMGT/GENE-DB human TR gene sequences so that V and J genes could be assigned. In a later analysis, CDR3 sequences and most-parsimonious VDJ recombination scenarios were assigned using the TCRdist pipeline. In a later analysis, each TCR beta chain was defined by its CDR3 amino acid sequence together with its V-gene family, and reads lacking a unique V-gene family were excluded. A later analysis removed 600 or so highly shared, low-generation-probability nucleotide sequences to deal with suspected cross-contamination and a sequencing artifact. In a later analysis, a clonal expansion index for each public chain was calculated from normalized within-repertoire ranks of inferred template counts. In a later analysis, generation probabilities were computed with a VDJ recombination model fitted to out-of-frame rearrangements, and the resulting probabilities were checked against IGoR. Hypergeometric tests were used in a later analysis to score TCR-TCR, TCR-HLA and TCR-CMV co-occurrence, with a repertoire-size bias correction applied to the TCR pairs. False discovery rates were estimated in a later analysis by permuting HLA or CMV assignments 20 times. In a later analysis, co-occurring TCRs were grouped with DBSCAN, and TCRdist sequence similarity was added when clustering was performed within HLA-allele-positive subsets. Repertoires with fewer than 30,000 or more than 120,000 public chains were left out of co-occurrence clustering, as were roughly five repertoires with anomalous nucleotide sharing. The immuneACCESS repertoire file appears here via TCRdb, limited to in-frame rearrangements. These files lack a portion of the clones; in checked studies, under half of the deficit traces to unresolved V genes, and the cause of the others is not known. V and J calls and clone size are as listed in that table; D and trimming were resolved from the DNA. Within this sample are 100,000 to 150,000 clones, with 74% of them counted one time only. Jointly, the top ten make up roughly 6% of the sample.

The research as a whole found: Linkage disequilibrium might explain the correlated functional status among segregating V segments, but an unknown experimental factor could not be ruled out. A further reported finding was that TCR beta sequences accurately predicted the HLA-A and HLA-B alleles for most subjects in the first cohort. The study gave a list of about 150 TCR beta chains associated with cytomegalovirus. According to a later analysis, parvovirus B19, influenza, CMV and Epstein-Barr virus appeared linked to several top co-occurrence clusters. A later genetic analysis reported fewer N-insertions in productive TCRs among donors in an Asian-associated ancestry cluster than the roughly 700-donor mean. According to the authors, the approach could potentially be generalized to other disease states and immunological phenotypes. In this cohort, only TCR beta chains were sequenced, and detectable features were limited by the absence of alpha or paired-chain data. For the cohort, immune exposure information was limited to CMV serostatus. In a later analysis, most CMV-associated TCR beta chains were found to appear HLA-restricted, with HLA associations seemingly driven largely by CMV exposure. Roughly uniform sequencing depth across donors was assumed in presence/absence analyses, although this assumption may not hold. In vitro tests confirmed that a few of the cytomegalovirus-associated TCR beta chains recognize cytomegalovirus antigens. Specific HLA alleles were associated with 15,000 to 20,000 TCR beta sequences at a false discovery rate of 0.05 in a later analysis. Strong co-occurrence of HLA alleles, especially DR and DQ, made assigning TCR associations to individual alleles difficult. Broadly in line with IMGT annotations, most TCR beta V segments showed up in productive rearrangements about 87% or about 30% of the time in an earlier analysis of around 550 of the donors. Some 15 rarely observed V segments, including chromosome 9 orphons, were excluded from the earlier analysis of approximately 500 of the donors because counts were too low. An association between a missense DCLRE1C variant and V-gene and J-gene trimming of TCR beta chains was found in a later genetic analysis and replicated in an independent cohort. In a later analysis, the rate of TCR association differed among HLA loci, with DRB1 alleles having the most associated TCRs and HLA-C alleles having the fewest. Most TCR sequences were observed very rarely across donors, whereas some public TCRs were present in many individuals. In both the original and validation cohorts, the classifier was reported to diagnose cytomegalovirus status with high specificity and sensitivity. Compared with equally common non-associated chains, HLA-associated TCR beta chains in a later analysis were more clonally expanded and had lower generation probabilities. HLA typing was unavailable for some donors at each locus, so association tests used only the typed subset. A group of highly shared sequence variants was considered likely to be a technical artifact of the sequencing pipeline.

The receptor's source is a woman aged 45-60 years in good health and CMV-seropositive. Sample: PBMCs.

For the CDR3, the sequence is CASSFLGEEANEKLFF. The sequence in DNA is TGTGCCAGCAGCTTTCTGGGGGAGGAAGCTAATGAAAAACTGTTTTTT. The chain joins TRBV7-8 to TRBJ1-4; the D segment could be TRBD1, given 5 matching bases. The junction carries 14 bases between V and J, which are trimmed by 3 bases and 3 bases respectively. Including cysteine and phenylalanine, the CDR3 has 16 amino acids. The CDR3 DNA has 48 bases and is translated from base 1. CDR1 is given as SGHVS and CDR2 as FQNEAQ, both from the germline V gene. The CDR3, completed at both ends by the reference TRBV7-8 and TRBJ1-4 genes, gives the full variable domain GAGVSQSPRYKVAKRGQDVALRCDPISGHVSLFWYQQALGQGPEFLTYFQNEAQLDKSGLPSDRFFAERPEGSVSTLKIQRTQQEDSAVYLCASSFLGEEANEKLFFGSGTQLSVL.